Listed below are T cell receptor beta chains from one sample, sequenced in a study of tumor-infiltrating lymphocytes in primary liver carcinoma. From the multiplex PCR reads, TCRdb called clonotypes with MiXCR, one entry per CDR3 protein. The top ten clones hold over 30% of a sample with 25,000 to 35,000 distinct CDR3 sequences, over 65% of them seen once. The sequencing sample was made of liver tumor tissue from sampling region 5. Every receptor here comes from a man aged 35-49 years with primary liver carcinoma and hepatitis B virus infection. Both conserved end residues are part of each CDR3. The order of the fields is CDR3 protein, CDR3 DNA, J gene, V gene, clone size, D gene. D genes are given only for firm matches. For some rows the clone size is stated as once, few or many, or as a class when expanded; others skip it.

CDR3aa: CVSRQDRTRQETQYF; CDR3nt: TGTGTCAGCAGGCAGGACAGGACGAGACAAGAGACCCAGTACTTC; j_gene: TRBJ2-5; v_gene: TRBV6-5; abundance: once; d_gene: TRBD1
CDR3aa: CASRSPVGGSRADTQYF; CDR3nt: TGTGCCAGCAGGTCCCCGGTGGGCGGGAGTCGGGCAGACACGCAGTATTTT; j_gene: TRBJ2-3; v_gene: TRBV11-3; abundance: .; d_gene: TRBD2
CDR3aa: CASSASGQGQNEQFF; CDR3nt: TGTGCCAGCAGTGCGTCAGGACAGGGGCAAAATGAGCAGTTCTTC; j_gene: TRBJ2-1; v_gene: TRBV6-4; abundance: many; d_gene: TRBD1
CDR3aa: CASCLGLGGSTEAFF; CDR3nt: TGTGCCAGCTGCTTGGGATTAGGGGGAAGTACTGAAGCTTTCTTT; j_gene: TRBJ1-1; v_gene: TRBV5-6; abundance: .; d_gene: .
CDR3aa: CSVGASGSYDQYF; CDR3nt: TGCAGCGTTGGTGCTAGCGGGAGCTACGACCAGTACTTT; j_gene: TRBJ2-7; v_gene: TRBV29-1; abundance: .; d_gene: TRBD2
CDR3aa: CASSSWQGGYYEQYF; CDR3nt: TGTGCCAGCAGTTCGTGGCAGGGAGGGTACTACGAGCAGTACTTC; j_gene: TRBJ2-7; v_gene: TRBV28; abundance: .; d_gene: TRBD2
CDR3aa: CASGLGAGDWGDTQYF; CDR3nt: TGTGCCAGCGGCTTGGGTGCGGGGGATTGGGGAGATACGCAGTATTTT; j_gene: TRBJ2-3; v_gene: TRBV5-1; abundance: .; d_gene: TRBD2
CDR3aa: CSVDDGTGDTGELFF; CDR3nt: TGCAGCGTTGACGACGGGACAGGGGACACGGGGGAGCTGTTTTTT; j_gene: TRBJ2-2; v_gene: TRBV29-1; abundance: .; d_gene: TRBD1
CDR3aa: CVISYAGYGKETQYF; CDR3nt: TGTGTCATCAGTTACGCGGGCTATGGTAAAGAGACACAGTACTTC; j_gene: TRBJ2-5; v_gene: TRBV6-5; abundance: few; d_gene: .
CDR3aa: CATSDGSRDTGELFF; CDR3nt: TGTGCCACCAGTGATGGGAGCAGGGACACCGGGGAGCTGTTTTTT; j_gene: TRBJ2-2; v_gene: TRBV24-1; abundance: many; d_gene: .
CDR3aa: CASRTGTGRDIRYF; CDR3nt: TGTGCCAGCAGGACCGGGACAGGGAGGGACATTCGGTATTTC; j_gene: TRBJ2-4; v_gene: TRBV6-1; abundance: .; d_gene: TRBD1
CDR3aa: CASSASPASGATDTQYF; CDR3nt: TGCGCCAGCAGCGCCTCTCCGGCTAGCGGGGCCACAGATACGCAGTATTTT; j_gene: TRBJ2-3; v_gene: TRBV5-1; abundance: .; d_gene: TRBD2
CDR3aa: CTSNYLRENEAFF; CDR3nt: TGTACCAGCAATTACCTCCGGGAAAATGAAGCTTTCTTT; j_gene: TRBJ1-1; v_gene: TRBV6-5; abundance: .; d_gene: .
CDR3aa: CTSSLTGGPWEQYF; CDR3nt: TGTACCAGCAGTCTGACAGGGGGCCCCTGGGAGCAATACTTC; j_gene: TRBJ2-7; v_gene: TRBV6-2/TRBV6-3; abundance: .; d_gene: TRBD1